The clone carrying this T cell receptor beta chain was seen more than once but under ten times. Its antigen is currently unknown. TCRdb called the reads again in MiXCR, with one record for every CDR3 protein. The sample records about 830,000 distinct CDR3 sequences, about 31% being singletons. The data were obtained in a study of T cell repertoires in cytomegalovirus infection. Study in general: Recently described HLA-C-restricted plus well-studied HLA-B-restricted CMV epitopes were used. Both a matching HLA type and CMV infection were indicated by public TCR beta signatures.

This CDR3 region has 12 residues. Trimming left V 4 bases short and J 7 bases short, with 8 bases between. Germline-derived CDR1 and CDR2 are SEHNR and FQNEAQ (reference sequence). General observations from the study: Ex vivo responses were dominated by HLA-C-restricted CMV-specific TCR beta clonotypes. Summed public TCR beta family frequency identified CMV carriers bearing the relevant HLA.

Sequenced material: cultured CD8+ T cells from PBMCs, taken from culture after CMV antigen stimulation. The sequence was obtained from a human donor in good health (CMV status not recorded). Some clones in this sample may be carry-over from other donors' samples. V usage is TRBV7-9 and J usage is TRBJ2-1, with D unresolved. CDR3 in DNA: TGTGCCAGCAGCTCGAACTTGAATGAGCAGTTCTTC. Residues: CASSSNLNEQFF.